The clone carrying this T cell receptor beta chain occurred a few times. The source of the sample is a study of T cells after yellow fever vaccination. 5'RACE template switching produced TCR cDNA carrying a universal primer site and UMIs. TCRdb reprocessed the 5' RACE reads with MiXCR, giving one entry per CDR3 protein. The table shows about 210,000 distinct CDR3 sequences, with 3% to 4% occurring only once. V was clipped by 4 bases and J by 0 bases, with 4 bases between them. The CDR3 length is 13 residues. The germline CDR1 and CDR2 sequences are SGHVS and FQNEAQ. This clonotype was sampled from a man between 18 and 29 years old who received the YFV17D yellow fever vaccine. The chain employs TRBV7-8 and TRBJ1-3, with D hard to call. This material consisted of CD4+ T cells sorted from PBMCs, taken 10 days after the yellow fever booster vaccination. The CDR3 DNA is TGTGCCAGCAGCTCCCACTCTGGAAACACCATATATTTT. This sequence encodes CASSSHSGNTIYF.